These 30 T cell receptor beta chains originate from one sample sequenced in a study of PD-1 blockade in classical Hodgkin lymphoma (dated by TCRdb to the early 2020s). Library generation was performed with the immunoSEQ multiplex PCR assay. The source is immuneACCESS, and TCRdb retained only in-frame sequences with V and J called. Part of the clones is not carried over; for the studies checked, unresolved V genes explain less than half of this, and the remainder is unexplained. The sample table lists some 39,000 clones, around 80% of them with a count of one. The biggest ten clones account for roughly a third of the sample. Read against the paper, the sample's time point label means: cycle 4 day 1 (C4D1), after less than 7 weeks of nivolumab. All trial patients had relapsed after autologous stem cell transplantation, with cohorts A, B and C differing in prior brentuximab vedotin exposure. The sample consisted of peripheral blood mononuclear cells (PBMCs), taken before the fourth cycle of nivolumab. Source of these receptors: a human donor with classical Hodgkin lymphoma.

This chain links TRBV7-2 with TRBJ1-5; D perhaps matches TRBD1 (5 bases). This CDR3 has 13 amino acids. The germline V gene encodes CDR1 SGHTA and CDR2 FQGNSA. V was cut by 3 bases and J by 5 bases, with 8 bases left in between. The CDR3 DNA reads TGTGCCAGCAGCTTGACGGGGGATCAGCCCCAGCATTTT. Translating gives CASSLTGDQPQHF.

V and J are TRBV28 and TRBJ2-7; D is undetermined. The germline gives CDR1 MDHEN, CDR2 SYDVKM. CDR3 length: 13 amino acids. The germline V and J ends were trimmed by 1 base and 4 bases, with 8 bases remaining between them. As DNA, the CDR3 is TGTGCCAGCAGTTTATTGAGGAGATACGAGCAGTACTTC. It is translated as CASSLLRRYEQYF.

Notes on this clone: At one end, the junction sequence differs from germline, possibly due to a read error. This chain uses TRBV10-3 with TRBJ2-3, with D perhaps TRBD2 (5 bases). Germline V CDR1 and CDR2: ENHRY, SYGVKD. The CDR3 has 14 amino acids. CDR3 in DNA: TGTGCCATCAGTCAGTCTAGCCCCGCAGATACGCAGTATTTT. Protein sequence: CAISQSSPADTQYF.

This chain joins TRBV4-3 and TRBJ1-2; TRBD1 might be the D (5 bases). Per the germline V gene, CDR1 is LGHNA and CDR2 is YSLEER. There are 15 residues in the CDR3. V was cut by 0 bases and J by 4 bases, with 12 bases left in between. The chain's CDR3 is CASSQDSGDSYGYTF. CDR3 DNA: TGCGCCAGCAGCCAAGATAGCGGGGACTCCTATGGCTACACCTTC.

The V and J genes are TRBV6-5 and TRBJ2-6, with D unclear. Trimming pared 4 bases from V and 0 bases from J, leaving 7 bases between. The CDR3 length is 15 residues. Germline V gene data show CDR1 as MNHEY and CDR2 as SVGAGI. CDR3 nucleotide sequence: TGTGCCAGCAGTTTCACCTACTCTGGGGCCAACGTCCTGACTTTC. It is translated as CASSFTYSGANVLTF.

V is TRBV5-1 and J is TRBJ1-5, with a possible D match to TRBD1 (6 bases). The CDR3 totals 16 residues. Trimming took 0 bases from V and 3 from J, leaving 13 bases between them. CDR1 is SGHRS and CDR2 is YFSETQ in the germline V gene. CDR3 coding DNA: TGCGCCAGCAGCTTGGAGGGGGTTGGGGTCAATCAGCCCCAGCATTTT. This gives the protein CASSLEGVGVNQPQHF.

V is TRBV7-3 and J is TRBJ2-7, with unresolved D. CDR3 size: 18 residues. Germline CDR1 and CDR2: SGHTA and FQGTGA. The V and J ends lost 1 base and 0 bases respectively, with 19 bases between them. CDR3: CASSLRLYSPKSSYEQYF. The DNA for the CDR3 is TGTGCCAGCAGCTTAAGGCTATACAGCCCCAAAAGCTCCTACGAGCAGTACTTC.

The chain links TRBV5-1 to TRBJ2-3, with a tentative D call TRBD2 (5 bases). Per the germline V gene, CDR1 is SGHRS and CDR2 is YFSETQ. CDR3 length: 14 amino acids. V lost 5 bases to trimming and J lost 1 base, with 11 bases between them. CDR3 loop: CASRLLGGTDTQYF. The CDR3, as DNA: TGCGCCAGCAGACTACTAGGAGGCACAGATACGCAGTATTTT.

CDR3 sequence reads: CASSLWSSEQYF. In DNA form, the CDR3 reads TGTGCCAGCAGCTTGTGGTCGAGCGAGCAGTACTTC. This sequence joins TRBV5-6 and TRBJ2-7; no clear D gene. This CDR3 comprises 12 residues. CDR1 is SGHDT and CDR2 is YYEEEE in the germline V gene. V gave up 1 base and J gave up 6 bases, with 8 bases separating them. Variable domain in full (rest from reference TRBV5-6 and TRBJ2-7): DAGVTQSPTHLIKTRGQQVTLRCSPKSGHDTVSWYQQALGQGPQFIFQYYEEEERQRGNFPDRFSGHQFPNYSSELNVNALLLGDSALYLCASSLWSSEQYFGPGTRLTVT.

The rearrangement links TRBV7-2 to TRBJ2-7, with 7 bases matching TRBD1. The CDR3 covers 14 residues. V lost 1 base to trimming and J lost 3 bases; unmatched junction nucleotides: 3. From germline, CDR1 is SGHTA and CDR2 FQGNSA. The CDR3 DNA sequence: TGTGCCAGCAGCTTAGGAAGACAGGGCTACGAGCAGTACTTC. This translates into CASSLGRQGYEQYF.

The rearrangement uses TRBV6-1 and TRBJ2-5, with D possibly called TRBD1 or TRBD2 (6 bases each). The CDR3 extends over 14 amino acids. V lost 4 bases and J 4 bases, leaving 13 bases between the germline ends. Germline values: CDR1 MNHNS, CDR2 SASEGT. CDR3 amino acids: CASSGNGGGETQYF. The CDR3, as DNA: TGTGCCAGCAGTGGTAACGGGGGCGGAGAGACCCAGTACTTC.

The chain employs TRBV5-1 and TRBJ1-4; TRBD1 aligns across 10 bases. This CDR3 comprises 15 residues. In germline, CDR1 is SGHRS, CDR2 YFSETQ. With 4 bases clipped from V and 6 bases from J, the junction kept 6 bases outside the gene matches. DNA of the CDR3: TGCGCCAGCAGCGAGGCGACAGGGGGCTATGAAAAACTGTTTTTT. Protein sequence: CASSEATGGYEKLFF.

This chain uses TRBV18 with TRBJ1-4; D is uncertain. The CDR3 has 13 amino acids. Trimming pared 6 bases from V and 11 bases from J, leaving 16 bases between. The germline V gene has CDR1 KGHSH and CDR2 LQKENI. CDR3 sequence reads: CASSLTQASKLFF. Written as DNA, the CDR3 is TGTGCCAGCTCCCTGACGCAGGCTTCGAAACTGTTTTTT.

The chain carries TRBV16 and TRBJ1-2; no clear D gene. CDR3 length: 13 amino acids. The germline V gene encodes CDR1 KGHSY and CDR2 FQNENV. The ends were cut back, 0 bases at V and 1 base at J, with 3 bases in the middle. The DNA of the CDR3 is TGTGCCAGCAGCCAATCGAGTAACTATGGCTACACCTTC. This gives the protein CASSQSSNYGYTF.

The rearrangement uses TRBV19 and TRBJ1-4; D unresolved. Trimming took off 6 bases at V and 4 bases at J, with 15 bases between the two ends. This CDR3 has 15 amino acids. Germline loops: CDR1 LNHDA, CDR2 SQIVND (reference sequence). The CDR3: CASRDLVGFNEKLFF. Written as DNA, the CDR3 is TGTGCCAGTAGGGACCTGGTAGGGTTTAATGAAAAACTGTTTTTT.

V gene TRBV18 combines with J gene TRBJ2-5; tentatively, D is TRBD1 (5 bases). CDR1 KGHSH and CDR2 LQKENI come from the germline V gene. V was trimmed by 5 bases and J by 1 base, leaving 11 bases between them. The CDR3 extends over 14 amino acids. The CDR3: CASSGAWAQETQYF. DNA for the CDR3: TGTGCCAGCTCAGGGGCGTGGGCCCAAGAGACCCAGTACTTC.

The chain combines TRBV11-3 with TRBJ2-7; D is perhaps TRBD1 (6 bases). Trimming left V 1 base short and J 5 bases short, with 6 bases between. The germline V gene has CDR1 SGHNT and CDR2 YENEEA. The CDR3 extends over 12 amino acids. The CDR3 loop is CASSLAGDEQYF. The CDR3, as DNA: TGTGCCAGCAGCTTAGCAGGGGACGAGCAGTACTTC. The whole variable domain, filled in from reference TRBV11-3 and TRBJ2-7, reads EAGVVQSPRYKIIEKKQPVAFWCNPISGHNTLYWYLQNLGQGPELLIRYENEEAVDDSQLPKDRFSAERLKGVDSTLKIQPAELGDSAVYLCASSLAGDEQYFGPGTRLTVT.

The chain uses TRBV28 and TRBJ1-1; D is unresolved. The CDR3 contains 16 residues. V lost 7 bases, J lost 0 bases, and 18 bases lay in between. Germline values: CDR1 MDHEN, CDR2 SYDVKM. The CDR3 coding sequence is TGTGCCAGCACAGCATGGGGAAGGCAGATGAACACTGAAGCTTTCTTT. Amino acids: CASTAWGRQMNTEAFF. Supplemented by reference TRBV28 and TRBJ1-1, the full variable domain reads DVKVTQSSRYLVKRTGEKVFLECVQDMDHENMFWYRQDPGLGLRLIYFSYDVKMKEKGDIPEGYSVSREKKERFSLILESASTNQTSMYLCASTAWGRQMNTEAFFGQGTRLTVV.

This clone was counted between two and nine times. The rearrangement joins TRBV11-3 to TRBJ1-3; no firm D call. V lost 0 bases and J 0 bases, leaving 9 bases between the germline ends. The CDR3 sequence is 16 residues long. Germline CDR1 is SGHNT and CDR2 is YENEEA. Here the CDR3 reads CASSLDLEGSGNTIYF. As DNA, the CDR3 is TGTGCCAGCAGCTTAGATCTGGAGGGCTCTGGAAACACCATATATTTT.

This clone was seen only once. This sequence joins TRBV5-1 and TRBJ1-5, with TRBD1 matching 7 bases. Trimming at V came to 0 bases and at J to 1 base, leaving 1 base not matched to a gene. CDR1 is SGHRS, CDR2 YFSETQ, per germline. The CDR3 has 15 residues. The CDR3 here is CASSLGGQSNQPQHF. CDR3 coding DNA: TGCGCCAGCAGCTTGGGGGGACAGAGCAATCAGCCCCAGCATTTT. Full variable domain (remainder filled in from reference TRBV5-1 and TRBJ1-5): KAGVTQTPRYLIKTRGQQVTLSCSPISGHRSVSWYQQTPGQGLQFLFEYFSETQRNKGNFPGRFSGRQFSNSRSEMNVSTLELGDSALYLCASSLGGQSNQPQHFGDGTRLSIL.

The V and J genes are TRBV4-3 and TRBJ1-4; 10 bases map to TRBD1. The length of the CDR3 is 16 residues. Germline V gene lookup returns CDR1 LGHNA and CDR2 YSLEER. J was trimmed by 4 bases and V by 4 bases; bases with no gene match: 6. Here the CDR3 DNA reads TGCGCCAGCAGCCCGACAGGGGGCGGCGATAATGAAAAACTGTTTTTT. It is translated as CASSPTGGGDNEKLFF.

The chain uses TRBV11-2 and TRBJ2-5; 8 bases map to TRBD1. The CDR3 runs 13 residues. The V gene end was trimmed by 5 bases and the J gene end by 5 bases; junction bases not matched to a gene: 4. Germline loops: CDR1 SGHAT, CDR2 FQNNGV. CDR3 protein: CASSQGAGETQYF. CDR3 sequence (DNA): TGTGCCAGCAGCCAGGGGGCTGGTGAGACCCAGTACTTC.

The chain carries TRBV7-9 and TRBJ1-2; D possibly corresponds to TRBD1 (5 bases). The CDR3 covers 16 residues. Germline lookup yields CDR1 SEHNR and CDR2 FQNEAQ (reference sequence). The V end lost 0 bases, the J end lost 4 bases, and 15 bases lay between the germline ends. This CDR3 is CASSLAGSRGFYGYTF. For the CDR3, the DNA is TGTGCCAGCAGCTTAGCGGGGAGTAGGGGCTTCTATGGCTACACCTTC.

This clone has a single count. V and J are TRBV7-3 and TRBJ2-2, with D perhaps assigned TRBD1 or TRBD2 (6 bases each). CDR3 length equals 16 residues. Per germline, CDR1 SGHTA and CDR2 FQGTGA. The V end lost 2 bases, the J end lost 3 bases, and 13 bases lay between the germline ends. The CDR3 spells CASSLVPGEDTGELFF. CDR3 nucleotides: TGTGCCAGCAGCTTAGTTCCAGGGGAGGACACCGGGGAGCTGTTTTTT.

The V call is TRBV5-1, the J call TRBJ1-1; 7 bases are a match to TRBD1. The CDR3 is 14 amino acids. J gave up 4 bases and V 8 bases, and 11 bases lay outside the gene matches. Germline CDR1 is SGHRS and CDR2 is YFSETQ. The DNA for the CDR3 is TGCGCCAGTGCCCCGCAGGGGGAGGGCACTGAAGCTTTCTTT. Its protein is CASAPQGEGTEAFF.

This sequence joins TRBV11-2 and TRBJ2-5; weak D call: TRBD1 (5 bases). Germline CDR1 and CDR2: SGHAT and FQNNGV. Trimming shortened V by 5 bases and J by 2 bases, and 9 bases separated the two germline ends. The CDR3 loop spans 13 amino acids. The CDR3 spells CASSRGLQETQYF. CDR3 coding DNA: TGTGCCAGCAGCAGGGGCCTACAAGAGACCCAGTACTTC.

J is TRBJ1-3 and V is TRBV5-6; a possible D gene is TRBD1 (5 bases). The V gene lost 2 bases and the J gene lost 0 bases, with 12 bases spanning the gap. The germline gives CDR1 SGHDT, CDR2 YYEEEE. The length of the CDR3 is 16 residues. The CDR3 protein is CASSFLSGNSGNTIYF. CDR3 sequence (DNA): TGTGCCAGCAGCTTTTTATCAGGGAACTCTGGAAACACCATATATTTT.

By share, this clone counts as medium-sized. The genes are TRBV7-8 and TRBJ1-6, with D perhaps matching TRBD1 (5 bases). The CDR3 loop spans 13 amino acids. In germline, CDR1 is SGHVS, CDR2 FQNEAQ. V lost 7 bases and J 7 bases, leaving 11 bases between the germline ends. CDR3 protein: CASTSPGNSPLHF. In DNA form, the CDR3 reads TGTGCCAGCACTTCTCCAGGGAATTCACCCCTCCACTTT.

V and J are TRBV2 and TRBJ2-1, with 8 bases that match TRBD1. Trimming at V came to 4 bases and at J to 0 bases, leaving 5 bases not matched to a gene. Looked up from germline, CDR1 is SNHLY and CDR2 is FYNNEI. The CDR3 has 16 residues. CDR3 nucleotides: TGTGCCAGCAGTGGGACAGGGAATCCCTCCTACAATGAGCAGTTCTTC. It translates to CASSGTGNPSYNEQFF.

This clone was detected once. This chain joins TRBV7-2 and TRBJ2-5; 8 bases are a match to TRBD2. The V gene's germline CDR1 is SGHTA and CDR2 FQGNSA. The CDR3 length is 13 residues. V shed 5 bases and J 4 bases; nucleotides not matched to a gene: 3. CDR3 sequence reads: CASSPRGAETQYF. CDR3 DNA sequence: TGTGCCAGCAGCCCGCGGGGGGCAGAGACCCAGTACTTC. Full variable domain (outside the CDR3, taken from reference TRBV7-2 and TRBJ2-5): GAGVSQSPSNKVTEKGKDVELRCDPISGHTALYWYRQSLGQGLEFLIYFQGNSAPDKSGLPSDRFSAERTGGSVSTLTIQRTQQEDSAVYLCASSPRGAETQYFGPGTRLLVL.